The 26 T cell receptor beta chains given below trace back to one sample, sequenced in a study of blood T cells in healthy people across ages. Using a J-beta primer mix together with a sample-barcoded 5' primer, a second PCR was run for about 6 to 12 cycles. TCRdb re-derived calls from the 5' RACE reads in MiXCR, one entry per CDR3 protein. The repertoire includes over 700,000 distinct CDR3 sequences, roughly 50% of them detected once, and about 38% sits in the top ten. The sample taken for sequencing was blood. These receptors all stem from a man at least 80 years old in good health.

This clonotype was seen many times. J is TRBJ2-7 and V is TRBV7-6, with TRBD2 matching 10 bases. The trim removed 5 bases at V and 3 bases at J, leaving 10 bases unmatched. Germline V gene lookup returns CDR1 SGHVS and CDR2 FNYEAQ. CDR3 length equals 16 residues. The CDR3 region has the DNA TGTGCCAGCAGCACATCCGGGACTAGCGTGTTCTACGAGCAGTACTTC. This sequence encodes CASSTSGTSVFYEQYF. Full variable domain (rest looked up from reference TRBV7-6 and TRBJ2-7): GAGVSQSPRYKVTKRGQDVALRCDPISGHVSLYWYRQALGQGPEFLTYFNYEAQQDKSGLPNDRFSAERPEGSISTLTIQRTEQRDSAMYRCASSTSGTSVFYEQYFGPGTRLTVT.

This sequence joins TRBV6-1 and TRBJ2-7; perhaps D is TRBD1 or TRBD2 (5 bases each). The CDR3 runs to 14 residues. V lost 4 bases and J lost 2, with 12 bases in between. CDR1 and CDR2 from the germline V gene are MNHNS and SASEGT. The CDR3 DNA reads as TGTGCCAGCAGTGGGCCTTTGGGACCCTACGAGCAGTACTTC. Its protein is CASSGPLGPYEQYF.

This sequence joins TRBV20-1 and TRBJ1-1, with 9 bases fitting TRBD1. CDR1 and CDR2 from the germline V gene are DFQATT and SNEGSKA (reference sequence). Germline trimming cut 3 bases from V and 4 bases from J; bases unmatched to any gene: 9. The CDR3 is 15 residues long. The CDR3 nucleotides are TGCAGTGCTAGTAGAACAGGGGGCTTGGGCACTGAAGCTTTCTTT. The encoded protein is CSASRTGGLGTEAFF.

The CDR3 DNA reads as TGTGCCAGCAGCGTAGGTCCGGGAGTAGCAGAGACCCAGTACTTC. Protein sequence: CASSVGPGVAETQYF. The chain combines TRBV9 with TRBJ2-7, with D tentatively TRBD2 (6 bases). The DNA end is a closer match to TRBJ2-5, so the J assignment may be wrong. Germline loops: CDR1 SGDLS, CDR2 YYNGEE. CDR3 length: 15 amino acids.

This clonotype has a handful of counts. The chain is built from TRBV7-2 and TRBJ2-1; D uncertain. V lost 3 bases to trimming and J lost 0 bases, with 9 bases between them. This CDR3 comprises 15 residues. Looked up from germline, CDR1 is SGHTA and CDR2 is FQGNSA. The DNA for the CDR3 is TGTGCCAGCAGCTTGGACGGTATCTCCTACAATGAGCAGTTCTTC. Residues: CASSLDGISYNEQFF.

V and J are TRBV14 and TRBJ1-1, with D perhaps matching TRBD1 (5 bases). Germline V gene sequence: CDR1 SGHDN, CDR2 FVKESK. The CDR3 length is 14 residues. V dropped 5 bases and J dropped 5 bases, with 15 bases sitting between them. DNA for the CDR3: TGTGCCAGCAGCGGGACGGCTACAAGGACTGAAGCTTTCTTT. This gives the protein CASSGTATRTEAFF.

V gene TRBV3-1 combines with J gene TRBJ2-5, with D possibly TRBD1 on 5 matching bases. This CDR3 comprises 16 residues. The V end was cut by 0 bases, the J end by 5 bases, with 16 bases between. Germline V gives CDR1 LGHDT, CDR2 YNNKEL (reference sequence). CDR3 loop: CASSQDPGQGYETQYF. CDR3 nucleotides: TGTGCCAGCAGCCAAGACCCAGGGCAGGGTTACGAGACCCAGTACTTC.

This clonotype was observed a few times. This chain joins TRBV10-3 and TRBJ2-3, with 8 bases that match TRBD2. Germline CDR1 is ENHRY and CDR2 is SYGVKD. CDR3 length: 14 amino acids. The junction had 5 bases not matched to a gene; V was cut back by 8 bases and J by 1 base. Written as DNA, the CDR3 is TGTGCCATCTCGGCGACTAGCGGCACAGATACGCAGTATTTT. This codes for CAISATSGTDTQYF.

The chain links TRBV5-1 to TRBJ2-6; possible D gene TRBD1, 6 bases. Per germline, CDR1 SGHRS and CDR2 YFSETQ. The CDR3 has 16 amino acids. The ends were cut back, 0 bases at V and 2 bases at J, with 9 bases in the middle. This chain's CDR3 is CASSLARGTGANVLTF. In DNA, the CDR3 is TGCGCCAGCAGCTTGGCCAGGGGCACTGGGGCCAACGTCCTGACTTTC.

The gene calls are TRBV9 and TRBJ1-2, with D tentatively TRBD1 (5 bases). CDR3 length: 12 residues. Trimming cost V 5 bases and J 6 bases, with 11 bases left between them. Germline assignment: CDR1 SGDLS and CDR2 YYNGEE. CDR3 DNA: TGTGCCAGCAGTTTGTGGGACCATGGCTACACCTTC. The encoded protein is CASSLWDHGYTF.

This clonotype was seen only a few times. V and J are TRBV12-3 or TRBV12-4 and TRBJ2-1; TRBD2 matches 7 bases. The CDR3 sequence is 15 residues long. The V gene end was trimmed by 6 bases and the J gene end by 2 bases; junction bases not matched to a gene: 7. The CDR3 loop reads CASRLTGGPYNEQFF. The CDR3 region has the DNA TGTGCCAGCAGATTAACGGGGGGTCCCTACAATGAGCAGTTCTTC.

In regard to this clonotype: A much bigger clone sits one base away, suggesting this may be a read error. The gene calls are TRBV9 and TRBJ2-5, with D tentatively TRBD1 (5 bases). The CDR3 runs 14 residues. The germline gives CDR1 SGDLS, CDR2 YYNGEE. Here the CDR3 reads CAGSVSQGQETQYF. DNA for the CDR3: TGTGCCGGCAGCGTTTCCCAGGGCCAAGAGACCCAGTACTTC.

The chain carries TRBV6-6 and TRBJ1-6; D ambiguous. CDR1 and CDR2 (germline): MNHNY, SVGAGI (reference sequence). The ends were cut back, 6 bases at V and 13 bases at J, with 13 bases in the middle. The CDR3 has 12 residues. The CDR3 nucleotides are TGTGCCAGCAGCGAGGGCCTAAACCCCCTCCACTTT. This encodes CASSEGLNPLHF.

This rearrangement joins TRBV7-2 to TRBJ2-3; D perhaps matches TRBD1 (5 bases). With 5 bases removed from V and 7 bases from J, the gap between germline ends came to 19 bases. The CDR3 loop spans 15 amino acids. Germline V gene data show CDR1 as SGHTA and CDR2 as FQGNSA. CDR3 nucleotide sequence: TGTGCCAGCAGCGCCCAGGGCCCTGGAGAATATACGCAGTATTTT. Translating gives CASSAQGPGEYTQYF.

This clonotype showed up many times. V usage is TRBV12-3 or TRBV12-4 and J usage is TRBJ2-7; 7 bases fit TRBD1. The CDR3 runs 12 residues. The V gene end was trimmed by 5 bases and the J gene end by 2 bases; junction bases not matched to a gene: 0. For the CDR3, the DNA is TGTGCCAGCAGTGACAGGGCCTACGAGCAGTACTTC. Its protein product is CASSDRAYEQYF.

The chain links TRBV7-2 to TRBJ1-6, with TRBD1 identical over 9 bases. The CDR3 is made up of 15 amino acids. V dropped 1 base and J dropped 10; count of bases not matched to a gene: 5. Per the germline V gene, CDR1 is SGHTA and CDR2 is FQGNSA. CDR3: CASSLEQGARSPLHF. CDR3 DNA: TGTGCCAGCAGCTTAGAACAGGGGGCGCGGTCACCCCTCCACTTT.

This clonotype was seen repeatedly, ten times or more. The CDR3: CAIRGQGGGNIQYF. CDR3 nucleotide sequence: TGTGCCATCAGGGGACAGGGGGGAGGAAACATTCAGTACTTC. The chain joins TRBV10-3 to TRBJ2-4; 11 bases align to TRBD1. The junction had 4 bases not matched to a gene; V was cut back by 6 bases and J by 6 bases. The CDR3 is 14 residues long. The germline gives CDR1 ENHRY, CDR2 SYGVKD.

This sequence joins TRBV6-1 and TRBJ2-3, with a possible D match to TRBD2 (6 bases). The CDR3 totals 18 residues. Trimming stripped 6 bases from V and 8 bases from J, with 30 bases between. CDR1 and CDR2 (germline): MNHNS, SASEGT. CDR3 amino acids: CASRPDFRGGGFRGTQYF. CDR3 nucleotides: TGTGCCAGCAGACCAGATTTTAGGGGTGGGGGGTTTCGGGGTACGCAGTATTTT.

This clonotype has a handful of counts. The chain employs TRBV7-2 and TRBJ2-1; D may be TRBD1 or TRBD2 (5 bases each). This CDR3 spans 15 amino acids. The germline V gene encodes CDR1 SGHTA and CDR2 FQGNSA. Trimming removed 1 base at V and 3 bases at J, with 10 bases between. Here the CDR3 reads CASSLGGRYYNEQFF. The CDR3 coding sequence is TGTGCCAGCAGCTTAGGGGGACGGTACTACAATGAGCAGTTCTTC.

A note on this clonotype: One end of the junction fails to match germline, which may point to a read error. The chain combines TRBV28 with TRBJ2-5; unclear D gene. Germline V gene lookup returns CDR1 MDHEN and CDR2 SYDVKM. The length of the CDR3 is 12 residues. The CDR3 DNA reads TGTGCCAGCAGTTTACCCAGAGAGACCCGGTACTTC. It is translated as CASSLPRETRYF. The whole variable domain, remainder taken from reference TRBV28 and TRBJ2-5, is DVKVTQSSRYLVKRTGEKVFLECVQDMDHENMFWYRQDPGLGLRLIYFSYDVKMKEKGDIPEGYSVSREKKERFSLILESASTNQTSMYLCASSLPRETRYFGPGTRLLVL.

This clonotype has a handful of counts. V usage is TRBV20-1 and J usage is TRBJ2-7; TRBD2 aligns across 10 bases. CDR3 length: 15 amino acids. The germline CDR1 and CDR2 sequences are DFQATT and SNEGSKA (reference sequence). V dropped 0 bases and J dropped 5; count of bases not matched to a gene: 7. The CDR3 DNA is TGCAGTGCTAGAGATGGGTCTAGCGGGAGTCACGAGCAGTACTTC. It specifies CSARDGSSGSHEQYF.

The chain joins TRBV27 to TRBJ1-2, with TRBD1 identical over 10 bases. The trim removed 5 bases at V and 9 bases at J, leaving 6 bases unmatched. The germline V gene has CDR1 MNHEY and CDR2 SMNVEV (reference sequence). The length of the CDR3 is 13 residues. As DNA, the CDR3 is TGTGCCAGCAGTCCCGGACAGGGGGATCGCTACACCTTC. Its translation: CASSPGQGDRYTF.

The V call is TRBV14, the J call TRBJ2-7, with a tentative D call TRBD1 (6 bases). This CDR3 is built from 15 residues. Looked up from germline, CDR1 is SGHDN and CDR2 is FVKESK. V was cut by 5 bases and J by 3 bases, with 17 bases left in between. The CDR3 is CASSARTAFHYEQYF. Here the CDR3 DNA reads TGTGCCAGCAGCGCGAGGACAGCCTTCCACTACGAGCAGTACTTC.

The V and J genes are TRBV6-2 or TRBV6-3 and TRBJ2-3; 9 bases align to TRBD2. The V and J ends lost 2 bases and 1 base, in that order; junction bases with no gene match: 7. CDR3 length equals 17 residues. CDR1 MNHEY and CDR2 SVGEGT come from the germline V gene. Written as DNA, the CDR3 is TGTGCCAGCAGTTACGCCATAGCGGGAGCTGGCACAGATACGCAGTATTTT. It yields the protein CASSYAIAGAGTDTQYF.

The chain recombines TRBV12-3 or TRBV12-4 with TRBJ2-7; possibly TRBD1 for D (6 bases). Trimming removed 4 bases from V and 1 base from J, with 11 bases in between. There are 14 residues in the CDR3. The CDR3 bases are TGTGCCAGCAGTTCCAGGGGACCTTCCTACGAGCAGTACTTC. Amino acid sequence: CASSSRGPSYEQYF.

This sequence joins TRBV7-3 and TRBJ2-1; 7 positions match TRBD2. V lost 3 bases, J lost 9 bases, and 8 bases stayed unmatched. There are 14 residues in the CDR3. The germline V gene has CDR1 SGHTA and CDR2 FQGTGA. Here the CDR3 DNA reads TGTGCCAGCAGCTTTGGCGGGAGAGAGAGTGAGCAGTTCTTC. It translates to CASSFGGRESEQFF.